Following are 29 T cell receptor beta chains from one sample sequenced in a study of memory CD4+ T cells and cytomegalovirus serostatus. Single viable CD3+CD4+CD8-CD45RO+ cells were sorted as the memory CD4+ T cells. Data came from immunoSEQ multiplex PCR; TCRdb stores just in-frame clones and leaves some out. The sample carries about 57,000 clones, around 80% recorded once. Sequenced sample: memory CD4+ T cells from blood. The receptors were sampled from an adult in good health and CMV-seronegative.

CDR3 bases: TGTGCCAGCAGTCTAGGGACAGTTCGCACTGGAAACACCATATATTTT. Amino acids: CASSLGTVRTGNTIYF. This rearrangement joins TRBV2 to TRBJ1-3, with 7 bases aligning to TRBD1. Germline V lookup: CDR1 SNHLY, CDR2 FYNNEI. The trim removed 5 bases at V and 2 bases at J, leaving 9 bases unmatched. The length of the CDR3 is 16 residues.

The rearrangement links TRBV25-1 to TRBJ2-1, with 9 nucleotides matching TRBD1. The length of the CDR3 is 15 residues. Trimming cost V 5 bases and J 1 base; bases outside gene matches: 3. Germline-derived CDR1 and CDR2 are MGHDK and SYGVNS. The CDR3 coding sequence is TGTGCCAGCAGTACCGGGACAGGGTCCTACAATGAGCAGTTCTTC. Its translation: CASSTGTGSYNEQFF. Drawing the rest from reference TRBV25-1 and TRBJ2-1, the complete variable domain is EADIYQTPRYLVIGTGKKITLECSQTMGHDKMYWYQQDPGMELHLIHYSYGVNSTEKGDLSSESTVSRIRTEHFPLTLESARPSHTSQYLCASSTGTGSYNEQFFGPGTRLTVL.

This rearrangement joins TRBV6-4 to TRBJ2-1, with D maybe TRBD1 (6 bases). This CDR3 has 15 amino acids. V dropped 0 bases and J dropped 9 bases, with 15 bases sitting between them. Per germline, CDR1 MRHNA and CDR2 SNTAGT. The CDR3 coding sequence is TGTGCCAGCAGTGACTCTAACAGGGAACGGGGTGAGCAGTTCTTC. As protein: CASSDSNRERGEQFF.

This clone was counted between two and nine times. V gene TRBV10-3 combines with J gene TRBJ2-5; 7 nucleotides match TRBD2. This CDR3 comprises 16 residues. Unmatched junction bases numbered 12, after V lost 4 bases and J lost 4 bases. The germline V gene encodes CDR1 ENHRY and CDR2 SYGVKD. The CDR3 sequence is CAISASGGSVGETQYF. In nucleotides, the CDR3 is TGTGCCATCAGTGCGTCGGGCGGGAGTGTTGGAGAGACCCAGTACTTC.

J is TRBJ2-3 and V is TRBV30; the D call may be TRBD1 or TRBD2 (5 bases each). V was cut by 5 bases and J by 4 bases, with 19 bases left in between. From germline, CDR1 is GTSNPN and CDR2 SVGIG (reference sequence). There are 15 residues in the CDR3. The DNA for the CDR3 is TGTGCCTGGCACGGGACGCCCATGGGGGCAGATACGCAGTATTTT. Its translation is CAWHGTPMGADTQYF.

CDR3 sequence reads: CASSFRTSPLYNEQFF. DNA of the CDR3: TGTGCCAGCAGCTTCCGGACATCCCCCCTATACAATGAGCAGTTCTTC. The chain is built from TRBV5-6 and TRBJ2-1; D may be TRBD1 (5 bases). V was trimmed by 2 bases and J by 4 bases, leaving 16 bases between them. Germline-derived CDR1 and CDR2 are SGHDT and YYEEEE. There are 16 residues in the CDR3.

This chain connects TRBV28 to TRBJ2-1; tentative D call: TRBD2 (6 bases). CDR3 size: 15 residues. Germline V gene lookup returns CDR1 MDHEN and CDR2 SYDVKM. Trimming cost V 6 bases and J 2 bases, with 14 bases left between them. The CDR3 is CASRRGSGAYNEQFF. CDR3 coding DNA: TGTGCCAGCAGGCGAGGGTCGGGAGCCTACAATGAGCAGTTCTTC.

In its sample, this clone was seen a few times. V is TRBV11-3 and J is TRBJ1-3, with D perhaps matching TRBD1 (6 bases). V lost 5 bases to trimming and J lost 0 bases, with 11 bases between them. Per the germline V gene, CDR1 is SGHNT and CDR2 is YENEEA. The CDR3 covers 15 residues. The CDR3 DNA reads TGTGCCAGCAGCCAGGACAGAAGCTCTGGAAACACCATATATTTT. This gives the protein CASSQDRSSGNTIYF.

This chain links TRBV18 with TRBJ2-5; 10 positions match TRBD1. This CDR3 region has 14 residues. V lost 3 bases, J lost 2 bases, and 0 bases stayed unmatched. Germline CDR1 is KGHSH and CDR2 is LQKENI. This CDR3 reads CASSPGQGQETQYF. CDR3 in DNA: TGTGCCAGCTCACCGGGACAGGGGCAAGAGACCCAGTACTTC.

V usage is TRBV6-5 and J usage is TRBJ1-2, with D unresolved. V lost 4 bases, J lost 4 bases, and 13 bases lay in between. This CDR3 is built from 14 residues. CDR1 MNHEY and CDR2 SVGAGI come from the germline V gene. The CDR3 protein is CASSLVGAGYGYTF. CDR3 coding DNA: TGTGCCAGCAGTTTGGTGGGCGCCGGCTATGGCTACACCTTC.

The rearrangement links TRBV5-1 to TRBJ1-3; D not resolved. Germline CDR1 reads SGHRS; CDR2 reads YFSETQ. Trimming shortened V by 5 bases and J by 0 bases, and 9 bases separated the two germline ends. The CDR3 covers 14 residues. CDR3 sequence (DNA): TGCGCCAGCAGGCCGGACGGCTCTGGAAACACCATATATTTT. It yields the protein CASRPDGSGNTIYF.

The V call is TRBV2, the J call TRBJ1-3, with unresolved D. The V and J ends lost 7 bases and 4 bases respectively, with 11 bases between them. The CDR3 consists of 13 residues. Germline lookup yields CDR1 SNHLY and CDR2 FYNNEI. This chain's CDR3 is CASMLDGGNTIYF. The CDR3 region has the DNA TGTGCCAGCATGTTGGACGGAGGAAACACCATATATTTT.

CDR3 nucleotide sequence: TGCGCCAGCAGCTTTACTAGCGGGAGGCAGCCCTACGAGCAGTACTTC. Protein product: CASSFTSGRQPYEQYF. J is TRBJ2-7 and V is TRBV5-1; 12 nucleotides line up with TRBD2. This CDR3 has 16 amino acids. J gave up 2 bases and V 2 bases, and 5 bases lay outside the gene matches. CDR1 is SGHRS, CDR2 YFSETQ, per germline.

This chain joins TRBV5-8 and TRBJ2-5; the D gene is possibly TRBD1 (6 bases). This CDR3 has 13 amino acids. Germline V gene lookup returns CDR1 SGHTS and CDR2 YDEGEE. Trimming pared 5 bases from V and 9 bases from J, leaving 17 bases between. The CDR3 DNA follows: TGTGCCAGCAGGTTAAGGGACAAGATGGCCCAGTACTTC. This sequence encodes CASRLRDKMAQYF.

The rearrangement links TRBV10-2 to TRBJ2-7; 11 nucleotides line up with TRBD1. The CDR3 length is 19 residues. The V segment lost 6 bases and the J segment 1 base; nucleotides outside the gene matches: 17. Germline CDR1 reads WSHSY; CDR2 reads SAAADI. The CDR3 sequence: CASRYGTGGSGGWSYEQYF. CDR3 DNA: TGCGCCAGCAGATACGGGACAGGGGGTTCGGGAGGGTGGTCCTACGAGCAGTACTTC.

J is TRBJ2-5 and V is TRBV18; unclear D gene. CDR1 and CDR2 from the germline V gene are KGHSH and LQKENI. The CDR3 totals 12 residues. V was shortened by 4 bases and J by 5 bases, with 8 bases between the two germline ends. DNA of the CDR3: TGTGCCAGCTCACAAGCCCGGGAGACCCAGTACTTC. Translating it yields CASSQARETQYF. Full variable domain (rest looked up from reference TRBV18 and TRBJ2-5): NAGVMQNPRHLVRRRGQEARLRCSPMKGHSHVYWYRQLPEEGLKFMVYLQKENIIDESGMPKERFSAEFPKEGPSILRIQQVVRGDSAAYFCASSQARETQYFGPGTRLLVL.

Here the CDR3 DNA reads TGTGCCAGCAGCTTAGTGTACGGACAGGGCACCGGGGAGCTGTTTTTT. The encoded protein is CASSLVYGQGTGELFF. The chain links TRBV11-3 to TRBJ2-2, with 8 bases that match TRBD1. This CDR3 spans 16 amino acids. Germline V CDR1 and CDR2: SGHNT, YENEEA. Trimming removed 1 base from V and 4 bases from J; junction bases left unmatched: 5.

The chain combines TRBV4-2 with TRBJ2-1, with unresolved D. V lost 1 base, J lost 2 bases, and 12 bases lay in between. Germline assignment: CDR1 LGHNA and CDR2 YNFKEQ. The CDR3 loop spans 16 amino acids. CDR3 sequence: CASSQGVPGAYNEQFF. CDR3 in DNA: TGTGCCAGCAGCCAAGGGGTACCGGGCGCCTACAATGAGCAGTTCTTC.

The chain uses TRBV4-1 and TRBJ1-4; TRBD1 agrees at 9 bases. The CDR3 loop spans 16 amino acids. Germline values: CDR1 MGHRA, CDR2 YSYEKL. The trim removed 0 bases at V and 8 bases at J, leaving 7 bases unmatched. The CDR3 region has the DNA TGCGCCAGCAGCCAAGAAGGCGGGACAGGGTACGAAAAACTGTTTTTT. It translates to CASSQEGGTGYEKLFF.

This clone has a handful of counts. The gene calls are TRBV5-6 and TRBJ2-3; D remains ambiguous. The CDR3 is 11 residues long. V lost 2 bases, J lost 5 bases, and 3 bases lay in between. CDR1 is SGHDT and CDR2 is YYEEEE in the germline V gene. CDR3 DNA sequence: TGTGCCAGCAGCTTTCGAGATACGCAGTATTTT. Translated: CASSFRDTQYF.

This chain links TRBV11-2 with TRBJ2-1; maybe TRBD2 (5 bases). V lost 3 bases and J lost 5, with 11 bases in between. CDR1 is SGHAT, CDR2 FQNNGV, per germline. The CDR3 runs to 14 residues. The CDR3: CASSFLLGHNEQFF. As DNA, the CDR3 is TGTGCCAGCAGCTTCCTACTAGGACACAATGAGCAGTTCTTC.

This sequence joins TRBV6-1 and TRBJ1-4; 7 bases are shared with TRBD1. The germline CDR1 and CDR2 sequences are MNHNS and SASEGT. The CDR3 totals 14 residues. The ends lost 7 bases at V and 4 bases at J; junction bases unmatched: 6. For the CDR3, the DNA is TGTGCCAGCAAAGGGGACAGCCTTAATGAAAAACTGTTTTTT. Encoded protein: CASKGDSLNEKLFF.

The chain couples TRBV10-3 to TRBJ1-5; D ambiguous. Germline CDR1 ENHRY, CDR2 SYGVKD. Trimming pared 0 bases from V and 7 bases from J, leaving 7 bases between. The CDR3 runs 13 residues. CDR3 sequence: CAISESYEQPQHF. The CDR3 DNA reads as TGTGCCATCAGTGAGTCCTACGAACAGCCCCAGCATTTT.

This clone was seen a single time. The V and J genes are TRBV28 and TRBJ2-7, with 10 nucleotides matching TRBD2. The CDR3 has 12 residues. Germline CDR1 reads MDHEN; CDR2 reads SYDVKM. DNA of the CDR3: TGTGCGACCGGGACTAGCGTTTTCGAGCAGTACTTC. This sequence encodes CATGTSVFEQYF. The whole variable domain, remainder taken from reference TRBV28 and TRBJ2-7, is DVKVTQSSRYLVKRTGEKVFLECVQDMDHENMFWYRQDPGLGLRLIYFSYDVKMKEKGDIPEGYSVSREKKERFSLILESASTNQTSMYLCATGTSVFEQYFGPGTRLTVT.

The chain joins TRBV19 to TRBJ2-3, with D unresolved. This CDR3 has 14 residues. V gave up 2 bases and J gave up 0 bases, with 6 bases separating them. CDR1 is LNHDA and CDR2 is SQIVND in the germline V gene (reference sequence). The CDR3 nucleotides are TGTGCCAGTAGTATAAGTTCTAGCACAGATACGCAGTATTTT. Translated: CASSISSSTDTQYF.

J is TRBJ1-1 and V is TRBV7-2; possible D gene TRBD1, 5 bases. The CDR3 has 15 residues. Trimming took 2 bases from V and 2 from J, leaving 12 bases between them. Germline-derived CDR1 and CDR2 are SGHTA and FQGNSA. CDR3 loop: CASSLIARANTEAFF. CDR3 DNA: TGTGCCAGCAGCTTAATTGCCAGGGCTAACACTGAAGCTTTCTTT.

The chain carries TRBV19 and TRBJ1-4; D may be TRBD1 (6 bases). V was cut by 5 bases and J by 3 bases, with 10 bases left in between. The germline gives CDR1 LNHDA, CDR2 SQIVND (reference sequence). The CDR3 loop spans 14 amino acids. In nucleotides, the CDR3 is TGTGCCAGTAGTCCATGGACAGCTAATGAAAAACTGTTTTTT. Its translation: CASSPWTANEKLFF.

The sample holds a few counts of this clone. The V call is TRBV6-5, the J call TRBJ1-1; D is perhaps TRBD1 (5 bases). Germline-derived CDR1 and CDR2 are MNHEY and SVGAGI. Trimming left V 5 bases short and J 1 base short, with 14 bases between. The CDR3 is 15 amino acids. CDR3 DNA: TGTGCCAGCAGTCGACAGAAAATGGGGAACACTGAAGCTTTCTTT. It encodes CASSRQKMGNTEAFF.

This clone is a singleton in its sample. The V gene is TRBV19, the J gene TRBJ1-1; perhaps TRBD1 as D (6 bases). There are 14 residues in the CDR3. Germline-derived CDR1 and CDR2 are LNHDA and SQIVND (reference sequence). Trimming stripped 7 bases from V and 5 bases from J, with 17 bases between. The DNA of the CDR3 is TGTGCCAGTACCGACAGGCCCTTGGTAACTGAAGCTTTCTTT. This codes for CASTDRPLVTEAFF.